What follows are 30 T cell receptor beta chains derived from one specimen sequenced in a study of blood T cells in healthy people across ages. Using a J-beta primer mix together with a sample-barcoded 5' primer, a second PCR was run for roughly 6 to 12 cycles. MiXCR, applied by TCRdb to the 5' RACE reads, yields one record per CDR3 protein. The sample has fewer than 750,000 distinct CDR3 sequences, 40% to 55% seen once; the top ten hold around 24%. The sample taken for sequencing was blood. The receptor set was obtained from a man older than 75 in good health.

This clonotype was seen many times. This chain uses TRBV6-6 with TRBJ2-1, with no clear D. V dropped 7 bases and J dropped 3 bases, with 13 bases sitting between them. Germline V lookup: CDR1 MNHNY, CDR2 SVGAGI (reference sequence). The CDR3 totals 14 residues. CDR3 bases: TGTGCCAGCACCCCTCAGGATAGCTACAATGAGCAGTTCTTC. It is translated as CASTPQDSYNEQFF.

This clonotype turned up a few times. V gene TRBV20-1 combines with J gene TRBJ2-7, with 7 bases matching TRBD2. This CDR3 is built from 14 residues. Trimming cost V 5 bases and J 3 bases; bases outside gene matches: 10. Germline values: CDR1 DFQATT, CDR2 SNEGSKA (reference sequence). CDR3: CSASGRGLLYEQYF. The CDR3 region has the DNA TGCAGTGCTTCAGGGAGGGGCCTCCTCTACGAGCAGTACTTC.

The V call is TRBV20-1, the J call TRBJ2-7; a weak D match, TRBD1 (6 bases). V was trimmed by 1 base and J by 1 base, leaving 11 bases between them. CDR3 length equals 14 residues. Germline V gene data show CDR1 as DFQATT and CDR2 as SNEGSKA (reference sequence). The CDR3 reads CSARGNRESYEQYF. CDR3 nucleotide sequence: TGCAGTGCTAGAGGTAACAGGGAGTCCTACGAGCAGTACTTC.

This clonotype was seen a few times. V gene TRBV5-1 combines with J gene TRBJ2-3, with 7 bases that match TRBD2. The CDR3 totals 15 residues. The germline CDR1 and CDR2 sequences are SGHRS and YFSETQ. V trimming: 0 bases; J trimming: 4 bases; junction bases outside the gene matches: 5. The CDR3 DNA sequence: TGCGCCAGCAGCTTGGCCGGGCGGGAGCCAGATACGCAGTATTTT. This gives the protein CASSLAGREPDTQYF.

The rearrangement joins TRBV12-3 or TRBV12-4 to TRBJ2-7; 13 positions agree with TRBD2. The trim removed 5 bases at V and 2 bases at J, leaving 6 bases unmatched. The CDR3 has 16 residues. CDR3 in DNA: TGTGCCAGCAGTATACTAGCGGGAGGGCATCCCTACGAGCAGTACTTC. It yields the protein CASSILAGGHPYEQYF.

At least ten counts were recorded for this clonotype. The rearrangement links TRBV7-9 to TRBJ2-7; 8 bases fit TRBD1. J lost 4 bases, V lost 4 bases, and 12 bases had no gene match. Germline-derived CDR1 and CDR2 are SEHNR and FQNEAQ (reference sequence). The CDR3 runs to 16 residues. The CDR3 sequence: CASSSRVGQAFYEQYF. DNA for the CDR3: TGTGCCAGCAGCTCTAGGGTGGGACAGGCCTTTTACGAGCAGTACTTC.

The chain links TRBV24-1 to TRBJ2-3; 7 bases are shared with TRBD1. The CDR3 consists of 15 residues. Germline-derived CDR1 and CDR2 are KGHDR and SFDVKD. V lost 4 bases, J lost 2 bases, and 5 bases stayed unmatched. DNA for the CDR3: TGTGCCACCAGTGACCGGGACAGACCCACAGATACGCAGTATTTT. Protein: CATSDRDRPTDTQYF.

This clonotype turned up a few times. The chain is built from TRBV29-1 and TRBJ1-1; tentative D call: TRBD1 (5 bases). From germline, CDR1 is SQVTM and CDR2 ANQGSEA. This CDR3 is built from 13 residues. Trimming stripped 7 bases from V and 6 bases from J, with 18 bases between. The CDR3 region is CSGGREGVSEAFF. The CDR3 region has the DNA TGCAGCGGGGGACGGGAAGGGGTGTCTGAAGCTTTCTTT.

The V call is TRBV11-2, the J call TRBJ2-1; TRBD2 agrees at 10 bases. Germline V lookup: CDR1 SGHAT, CDR2 FQNNGV. This CDR3 contains 17 residues. V shed 5 bases and J 8 bases; nucleotides not matched to a gene: 15. For the CDR3, the DNA is TGTGCCAGCAGCCTAACCCCGATAGCGGGGGGCAGGGATGAGCAGTTCTTC. As protein: CASSLTPIAGGRDEQFF.

The V and J genes are TRBV7-6 and TRBJ1-5; D remains unclear. V was cut by 5 bases and J by 1 base, with 6 bases left in between. CDR1 and CDR2 (germline): SGHVS, FNYEAQ. The CDR3 length is 13 residues. The CDR3: CASSEASNQPQHF. Written as DNA, the CDR3 is TGTGCCAGCAGCGAAGCCAGCAATCAGCCCCAGCATTTT.

This clonotype has more than one count but fewer than ten. V and J are TRBV29-1 and TRBJ2-7, with D unresolved. CDR3 size: 11 residues. Germline CDR1 SQVTM, CDR2 ANQGSEA. Trimming took 6 bases from V and 1 from J, leaving 7 bases between them. In DNA, the CDR3 is TGCAGCGTGCAGACTTCCTACGAGCAGTACTTC. It is translated as CSVQTSYEQYF.

The table lists this clonotype with a few counts. The chain employs TRBV10-3 and TRBJ2-1; TRBD2 matches 8 bases. This CDR3 is built from 14 residues. With V trimmed by 7 bases and J by 8 bases, 10 bases remained unmatched. The germline gives CDR1 ENHRY, CDR2 SYGVKD. DNA for the CDR3: TGTGCCATCAACCCGGGACTAGGAGTCCATGAGCAGTTCTTC. The encoded protein is CAINPGLGVHEQFF.

The chain is built from TRBV15 and TRBJ1-1; TRBD1 might be the D (5 bases). The length of the CDR3 is 13 residues. Germline CDR1 reads LNHNV; CDR2 reads YYDKDF (reference sequence). V lost 4 bases and J 1 base, leaving 7 bases between the germline ends. CDR3 region: CATSTDTNTEAFF. Here the CDR3 DNA reads TGTGCCACCAGCACGGACACGAACACTGAAGCTTTCTTT.

The chain couples TRBV20-1 to TRBJ2-5; D is unclear. The CDR3 consists of 13 residues. The V end was cut by 6 bases, the J end by 2 bases, with 13 bases between. CDR1 is DFQATT, CDR2 SNEGSKA, per germline (reference sequence). CDR3 DNA: TGCAGTGCGAGACGAGCTGCTCAAGAGACCCAGTACTTC. Translating it yields CSARRAAQETQYF.

The chain joins TRBV15 to TRBJ2-7; perhaps TRBD1 as D (6 bases). V gave up 1 base and J gave up 3 bases, with 10 bases separating them. CDR1 and CDR2 from the germline V gene are LNHNV and YYDKDF (reference sequence). This CDR3 spans 14 amino acids. CDR3 DNA: TGTGCCACCAGCAGAGGCCGGGACAACTACGAGCAGTACTTC. As protein: CATSRGRDNYEQYF.

Ten or more counts support this clonotype. The chain links TRBV6-6 to TRBJ1-5, with D possibly being TRBD1 (6 bases). CDR1 and CDR2 (germline): MNHNY, SVGAGI (reference sequence). The V and J ends lost 10 bases and 5 bases respectively, with 15 bases between them. This CDR3 has 13 residues. For the CDR3, the DNA is TGTGCCACCTCCGGGGGGCGGGATCAGCCCCAGCATTTT. It codes for CATSGGRDQPQHF.

The rearrangement uses TRBV3-1 and TRBJ2-1; D unresolved. V lost 0 bases to trimming and J lost 5 bases, with 5 bases between them. Germline CDR1 and CDR2: LGHDT and YNNKEL (reference sequence). CDR3 length: 13 amino acids. The CDR3 DNA sequence: TGTGCCAGCAGCCAAGAGCCGGACAATGAGCAGTTCTTC. It specifies CASSQEPDNEQFF.

The chain employs TRBV7-6 and TRBJ2-7; no clear D. Germline CDR1 SGHVS, CDR2 FNYEAQ. The CDR3 is 14 residues long. V shed 5 bases and J shed 4 bases, with 15 bases lying between them. Written as DNA, the CDR3 is TGTGCCAGCAGCAACAACCCGCTGGCATACGAGCAGTACTTC. This codes for CASSNNPLAYEQYF.

This clonotype was recorded at least ten times. This chain links TRBV7-9 with TRBJ1-2; D gene ambiguous. The length of the CDR3 is 14 residues. The V end lost 3 bases, the J end lost 8 bases, and 16 bases lay between the germline ends. Per the germline V gene, CDR1 is SEHNR and CDR2 is FQNEAQ (reference sequence). The CDR3 loop is CASSLSGEIDGYTF. DNA for the CDR3: TGTGCCAGCAGCTTGTCTGGGGAGATCGACGGCTACACCTTC.

The chain joins TRBV12-3 or TRBV12-4 to TRBJ1-1, with D hard to call. The V gene lost 11 bases and the J gene lost 0 bases, with 13 bases spanning the gap. There are 13 residues in the CDR3. Here the CDR3 DNA reads TGTGCCTGCCAACGGAGTGTGAACACTGAAGCTTTCTTT. Residues: CACQRSVNTEAFF.

This chain uses TRBV5-1 with TRBJ2-3, with D perhaps matching TRBD2 (5 bases). V was clipped by 1 base and J by 6 bases, with 18 bases between them. The CDR3 consists of 16 residues. Germline V lookup: CDR1 SGHRS, CDR2 YFSETQ. CDR3 residues: CASSLKAAAEVDTQYF. In DNA, the CDR3 is TGCGCCAGCAGCTTGAAGGCCGCGGCGGAGGTTGATACGCAGTATTTT.

The chain combines TRBV6-6 with TRBJ2-7; no reliable D call. V was shortened by 0 bases and J by 4 bases, with 13 bases between the two germline ends. The CDR3 is 15 residues long. The germline gives CDR1 MNHNY, CDR2 SVGAGI (reference sequence). The CDR3 DNA reads TGTGCCAGCAGTTACTCCCCGCCGAGGAAGTACGAGCAGTACTTC. Amino acids: CASSYSPPRKYEQYF.

About this clonotype itself: Given a much more abundant clone one base away, this may be a read error. The rearrangement uses TRBV7-2 and TRBJ2-5, with 7 bases fitting TRBD2. Trimming cost V 2 bases and J 11 bases; bases outside gene matches: 14. The CDR3 is made up of 15 amino acids. Germline V gives CDR1 SGHTA, CDR2 FQGNSA. For the CDR3, the DNA is TGTGCCAGCAGCTTATCACTAGCGCACTACAATGAGCAGTACTTC. Amino acid sequence: CASSLSLAHYNEQYF.

A word on this clonotype: No conserved phenylalanine or tryptophan is present at the end of the CDR3, so a read error is the likely explanation. The chain joins TRBV29-1 to TRBJ2-6; D remains unclear. With 4 bases removed from V and 5 bases from J, the gap between germline ends came to 12 bases. Germline V gene lookup returns CDR1 SQVTM and CDR2 ANQGSEA. The CDR3 loop spans 14 amino acids. The CDR3 nucleotides are TGCAGCGTTGCTTTGGGTCCATGGGCCAACGTCCTGACTTCC. Protein: CSVALGPWANVLTS.

V usage is TRBV24-1 and J usage is TRBJ2-1; 8 bases are shared with TRBD2. Germline V lookup: CDR1 KGHDR, CDR2 SFDVKD. This CDR3 comprises 13 residues. The ends lost 6 bases at V and 10 bases at J; junction bases unmatched: 7. CDR3 region: CATSRGTSREQFF. The CDR3 DNA reads TGTGCCACCAGTAGGGGGACTAGTAGAGAGCAGTTCTTC.

This clonotype was counted only a few times. The J gene is TRBJ2-4, the V gene TRBV29-1; no clear D gene. The assigned J gene may be wrong: the sequence end matches TRBJ2-5 better. The CDR3 runs 12 residues. Germline CDR1 and CDR2: SQVTM and ANQGSEA. The CDR3 DNA follows: TGCAGCGTTCTCGTGGGGCAAGAGACCCAGTACTTC. Translated: CSVLVGQETQYF.

This clonotype was seen a handful of times. The V call is TRBV9, the J call TRBJ1-1, with D perhaps TRBD1 (5 bases). CDR3 length: 14 amino acids. Trimming shortened V by 0 bases and J by 6 bases, and 12 bases separated the two germline ends. Germline V CDR1 and CDR2: SGDLS, YYNGEE. CDR3 DNA: TGTGCCAGCAGCGTAGGTTCTTGGGGGGCTGAAGCTTTCTTT. Translated, it gives CASSVGSWGAEAFF. The whole variable domain, filled in from reference TRBV9 and TRBJ1-1, reads DSGVTQTPKHLITATGQRVTLRCSPRSGDLSVYWYQQSLDQGLQFLIQYYNGEERAKGNILERFSAQQFPDLHSELNLSSLELGDSALYFCASSVGSWGAEAFFGQGTRLTVV.

This chain uses TRBV7-9 with TRBJ1-1; D is unclear. Germline V gene lookup returns CDR1 SEHNR and CDR2 FQNEAQ (reference sequence). V dropped 1 base and J dropped 1 base, with 10 bases sitting between them. The CDR3 extends over 15 amino acids. The CDR3 here is CASSLDSAGNTEAFF. Here the CDR3 DNA reads TGTGCCAGCAGCTTAGATTCGGCGGGGAACACTGAAGCTTTCTTT.

This clonotype was observed at least ten times. The rearrangement joins TRBV6-6 to TRBJ2-5; 12 nucleotides agree with TRBD2. The germline V gene has CDR1 MNHNY and CDR2 SVGAGI (reference sequence). Trimming at V came to 5 bases and at J to 2 bases, leaving 6 bases not matched to a gene. The CDR3 consists of 16 residues. CDR3 region: CASSTRTSGAQETQYF. The CDR3 DNA is TGTGCCAGCAGTACCCGGACTAGCGGGGCTCAAGAGACCCAGTACTTC.

The gene calls are TRBV29-1 and TRBJ1-2; D uncertain. This CDR3 is built from 12 residues. Trimming pared 1 base from V and 4 bases from J, leaving 7 bases between. Germline loops: CDR1 SQVTM, CDR2 ANQGSEA. The CDR3 DNA sequence: TGCAGCGTTGAAGGGGAACGCTATGGCTACACCTTC. Protein sequence: CSVEGERYGYTF.